Given below is one TCR beta chain in context. Its antigen remains unknown. The data are from a study of cytotoxic CD8 clonotypes in ibrutinib-treated CLL. Turning to the study itself: Response was recorded as partial in 24 patients and complete in 2; at median roughly 68 months, roughly 14 remained remitted and around twelve had progressed. Regarding the study as a whole: Exceeding age-matched healthy donors, baseline clonality also tracked the counts of circulating CD8+ T cells.

The CDR3 has 14 residues. Germline V gene data show CDR1 as SQVTM and CDR2 as ANQGSEA. Trimming at V came to 7 bases and at J to 2 bases, leaving 10 bases not matched to a gene. The repertoire was sequenced with immunoSEQ multiplex PCR; TCRdb's copy has only in-frame clones and lacks some. The table includes 55,000 to 60,000 clones, about 54% detected once. The sequence derives from a human donor with chronic lymphocytic leukemia. V gene TRBV29-1 combines with J gene TRBJ1-1; TRBD1 matches 7 bases. Sequences were derived from PBMCs, sampled at disease progression, from a patient treated with ibrutinib. The CDR3: CSAQPGQLNTEAFF. CDR3 DNA sequence: TGCAGCGCACAACCGGGACAGCTCAACACTGAAGCTTTCTTT.